This TCR beta chain was sequenced during a study of response to subunit inactivated influenza vaccine. The CDR3 spans 14 residues. Findings of the study overall: The study's authors posited that every seasonal influenza vaccination enlists few new T cells.

In this sample, this clonotype turned up a few times. The antigen is undetermined. TCRdb called the RT-PCR reads again in MiXCR, with one record for every CDR3 protein. The sample holds about half a million distinct CDR3 sequences, around 8% seen once. This sequence was found in a man between 50 and 69 years old who received an inactivated influenza vaccine. Sequenced material: PBMCs from blood, taken less than 30 months after vaccination. The V and J genes are TRBV21-1 and TRBJ2-5; whether TRBD2, the table's D call, matches the DNA was not checked. TRBV21-1 is a pseudogene segment. This chain's CDR3 is CASSKESGNETQYF. The DNA of the CDR3 is TGTGCCAGCAGCAAAGAGAGCGGGAACGAGACCCAGTACTTC.